Each of the 30 T cell receptor beta chains below was sequenced from the same sample in a study of T cells after yellow fever vaccination. Using its own MiXCR run on the 5' RACE reads, TCRdb lists one record per CDR3 protein. Among 300,000 to 350,000 distinct CDR3 sequences listed, approximately 4.2% were seen once. The specimen was PBMCs, collected 5 days after the yellow fever booster vaccination. Receptor source: a man younger than 35 who received the YFV17D yellow fever vaccine.

This clonotype was recorded many times. The chain uses TRBV7-2 and TRBJ1-5; no clear D gene. This CDR3 has 13 residues. CDR1 and CDR2 from the germline V gene are SGHTA and FQGNSA. V lost 4 bases and J lost 7, with 11 bases in between. The CDR3 region is CASSSNMGQPQHF. Here the CDR3 DNA reads TGTGCCAGCAGCTCAAACATGGGGCAGCCCCAGCATTTT.

This clonotype was counted a few times. The chain employs TRBV6-5 and TRBJ1-1; 7 bases match TRBD1. The CDR3 loop spans 16 amino acids. Trimming took 6 bases from V and 11 from J; bases not matched to a gene: 21. Germline lookup yields CDR1 MNHEY and CDR2 SVGAGI. In DNA form, the CDR3 reads TGTGCCAGCAGACATCGACCGGGACAGCAAAACTCACGGGCTTTCTTT. It encodes CASRHRPGQQNSRAFF.

As to this clonotype: A clone one base away is much larger, so this may be a read error. The chain combines TRBV20-1 with TRBJ2-5; D remains ambiguous. V shed 5 bases and J shed 5 bases, with 6 bases lying between them. This CDR3 is built from 10 residues. Germline V gene data show CDR1 as DFQATT and CDR2 as SNEGSKA (reference sequence). CDR3 protein: CSACRETQYF. In nucleotides, the CDR3 is TGCAGTGCTTGTAGGGAGACCCAGTACTTC.

This clonotype was found a few times. The chain carries TRBV16 and TRBJ1-2; 9 bases align to TRBD1. The CDR3 length is 15 residues. V lost 5 bases and J lost 2; bases outside the gene matches: 6. The germline V gene has CDR1 KGHSY and CDR2 FQNENV. CDR3 nucleotides: TGTGCCAGCAGCGACCGACAGGGGGGAAACTATGGCTACACCTTC. Protein sequence: CASSDRQGGNYGYTF.

This rearrangement joins TRBV6-5 to TRBJ2-3; 9 bases match TRBD2. From germline, CDR1 is MNHEY and CDR2 SVGAGI. The CDR3 loop spans 14 amino acids. Trimming cost V 10 bases and J 6 bases; bases outside gene matches: 11. The CDR3 here is CATPQRGDPDTQYF. In DNA, the CDR3 is TGTGCCACTCCCCAGCGGGGGGATCCCGATACGCAGTATTTT.

The rearrangement joins TRBV20-1 to TRBJ2-1; a weak D match, TRBD2 (5 bases). V lost 4 bases, J lost 3 bases, and 19 bases lay in between. Germline V gene lookup returns CDR1 DFQATT and CDR2 SNEGSKA (reference sequence). The CDR3 is 16 residues long. The CDR3 is CSATLRRNLFYNEQFF. The CDR3 nucleotides are TGCAGTGCTACCTTGAGGAGGAACCTTTTCTACAATGAGCAGTTCTTC.

The sample holds many counts of this clonotype. This chain joins TRBV12-3 or TRBV12-4 and TRBJ2-7, with 8 bases that match TRBD1. The CDR3 is 15 amino acids. V trimming: 3 bases; J trimming: 3 bases; junction bases outside the gene matches: 7. As DNA, the CDR3 is TGTGCCAGCAGTTTGGATCGACAGGGGAACTACGAGCAGTACGTC. Its protein product is CASSLDRQGNYEQYV.

V and J are TRBV7-2 and TRBJ1-1, with unresolved D. The CDR3 loop spans 16 amino acids. CDR1 and CDR2 (germline): SGHTA, FQGNSA. The V and J ends lost 0 bases and 4 bases respectively, with 15 bases between them. CDR3 nucleotides: TGTGCCAGCAGCTTAGCACCTAGCGGGTTGGGCACTGAAGCTTTCTTT. This encodes CASSLAPSGLGTEAFF. Filled out from reference TRBV7-2 and TRBJ1-1, the complete variable domain reads GAGVSQSPSNKVTEKGKDVELRCDPISGHTALYWYRQSLGQGLEFLIYFQGNSAPDKSGLPSDRFSAERTGGSVSTLTIQRTQQEDSAVYLCASSLAPSGLGTEAFFGQGTRLTVV.

This clonotype showed up just a few times. The chain carries TRBV18 and TRBJ2-5; TRBD1 agrees at 7 bases. Germline CDR1 and CDR2: KGHSH and LQKENI. Germline trimming cut 3 bases from V and 5 bases from J; bases unmatched to any gene: 6. The CDR3 contains 14 residues. The DNA of the CDR3 is TGTGCCAGCTCACCGATGACAGGGCCGGAGACCCAGTACTTC. Amino acid sequence: CASSPMTGPETQYF.

In its sample, this clonotype was seen a few times. The J gene is TRBJ2-5, the V gene TRBV6-5; 8 positions agree with TRBD2. The CDR3 sequence is 16 residues long. Unmatched junction bases numbered 7, after V lost 0 bases and J lost 4 bases. The germline CDR1 and CDR2 sequences are MNHEY and SVGAGI. The CDR3 region is CASSYSGGGPGETQYF. The CDR3, as DNA: TGTGCCAGCAGTTACTCTGGCGGGGGGCCGGGAGAGACCCAGTACTTC.

The genes are TRBV11-1 and TRBJ2-2, with a possible D match to TRBD1 (6 bases). The CDR3 is 14 amino acids. With 7 bases removed from V and 0 bases from J, the gap between germline ends came to 9 bases. Germline V lookup: CDR1 SGHAT, CDR2 FQDESV (reference sequence). The CDR3 bases are TGTGCCAGCAATAACAGGGCGAACACCGGGGAGCTGTTTTTT. This gives the protein CASNNRANTGELFF.

A few counts support this clonotype. This chain connects TRBV25-1 to TRBJ1-6; D might be TRBD1 (5 bases). Trimming shortened V by 4 bases and J by 15 bases, and 13 bases separated the two germline ends. CDR3 length: 12 amino acids. CDR1 is MGHDK, CDR2 SYGVNS, per germline. CDR3 sequence reads: CASSGGFWVLHF. The CDR3 nucleotides are TGTGCCAGCAGTGGGGGGTTTTGGGTCCTCCACTTT.

V and J are TRBV19 and TRBJ2-1, with D unclear. CDR3 length equals 14 residues. V was cut by 4 bases and J by 5 bases, with 12 bases left in between. Germline-derived CDR1 and CDR2 are LNHDA and SQIVND (reference sequence). This chain's CDR3 is CASSKSGPHNEQFF. The DNA for the CDR3 is TGTGCCAGTAGTAAGTCTGGACCACACAATGAGCAGTTCTTC.

In its sample, this clonotype was seen many times. The V gene is TRBV7-2, the J gene TRBJ2-5; the D gene is possibly TRBD1 (6 bases). The CDR3 length is 16 residues. Trimming stripped 4 bases from V and 1 base from J, with 16 bases between. CDR1 and CDR2 (germline): SGHTA, FQGNSA. CDR3 protein: CASSSGTLRAQETQYF. Here the CDR3 DNA reads TGTGCCAGCAGCTCTGGGACATTAAGGGCCCAAGAGACCCAGTACTTC.

This clonotype was picked up many times. The chain recombines TRBV6-5 with TRBJ1-2; weak D call: TRBD1 (5 bases). The CDR3 consists of 13 residues. Trimming cost V 5 bases and J 4 bases, with 11 bases left between them. The germline V gene has CDR1 MNHEY and CDR2 SVGAGI. Here the CDR3 DNA reads TGTGCCAGCAGTCAACGGACAAGCTATGGCTACACCTTC. As protein: CASSQRTSYGYTF.

This clonotype came up many times. The chain joins TRBV7-3 to TRBJ2-6; possible D gene TRBD1, 6 bases. The germline V gene has CDR1 SGHTA and CDR2 FQGTGA. The CDR3 runs to 14 residues. V was pared by 7 bases and J by 6 bases, with 13 bases between. The CDR3: CASKPAGAANVLTF. CDR3 bases: TGTGCCAGCAAACCGGCAGGGGCGGCCAACGTCCTGACTTTC.

This clonotype has ten or more counts. The V gene is TRBV12-3 or TRBV12-4, the J gene TRBJ1-4; 8 bases agree with TRBD1. This CDR3 has 15 amino acids. V lost 6 bases and J lost 8; bases outside the gene matches: 11. This chain's CDR3 is CASRPSGGAWEKLFF. CDR3 nucleotide sequence: TGTGCCAGCAGGCCTTCAGGGGGCGCATGGGAAAAACTGTTTTTT.

This chain uses TRBV6-6 with TRBJ1-2, with D unclear. This CDR3 has 15 residues. From germline, CDR1 is MNHNY and CDR2 SVGAGI (reference sequence). The germline V and J ends were trimmed by 1 base and 2 bases, with 11 bases remaining between them. The CDR3 nucleotides are TGTGCCAGCAGTTACTGGGCGGGGAAGAACTATGGCTACACCTTC. Its translation: CASSYWAGKNYGYTF.

Many counts were recorded for this clonotype. This rearrangement joins TRBV9 to TRBJ1-2, with TRBD1 matching 8 bases. The CDR3 contains 16 residues. Trimming removed 3 bases from V and 7 bases from J; junction bases left unmatched: 14. Germline CDR1 reads SGDLS; CDR2 reads YYNGEE. The CDR3 sequence is CASSATGAPSVSGYTF. The CDR3 DNA reads as TGTGCCAGCAGCGCGACAGGGGCCCCCTCTGTATCTGGCTACACCTTC.

This rearrangement joins TRBV5-6 to TRBJ1-2; no definite D call. CDR3 length: 13 residues. V was clipped by 0 bases and J by 4 bases, with 7 bases between them. Looked up from germline, CDR1 is SGHDT and CDR2 is YYEEEE. The CDR3 sequence: CASSLGDIYGYTF. The CDR3 nucleotides are TGTGCCAGCAGCTTGGGGGATATCTATGGCTACACCTTC.

This clonotype occurred a few times. The V call is TRBV6-1, the J call TRBJ1-5, with 11 bases aligning to TRBD1. Trimming removed 4 bases from V and 0 bases from J; junction bases left unmatched: 8. The length of the CDR3 is 18 residues. Germline CDR1 is MNHNS and CDR2 is SASEGT. This CDR3 is CASSGRTGGANSNQPQHF. The CDR3 coding sequence is TGTGCCAGCAGTGGTCGGACAGGGGGCGCGAATAGCAATCAGCCCCAGCATTTT.

The chain is built from TRBV5-1 and TRBJ1-1; D ambiguous. The CDR3 is 14 residues long. Trimming took 5 bases from V and 1 from J, leaving 12 bases between them. CDR1 and CDR2 from the germline V gene are SGHRS and YFSETQ. CDR3 in amino acids: CASRGLYGNTEAFF. The CDR3 DNA is TGCGCCAGCAGGGGTCTCTACGGGAACACTGAAGCTTTCTTT.

This clonotype was counted at least ten times. In DNA form, the CDR3 reads TGTGCCAGCAGCCCCAAGGCCAGGCTTGGTTCCGAGCAGTACTTC. It is translated as CASSPKARLGSEQYF. The gene calls are TRBV7-9 and TRBJ2-7; D not resolved. Germline V gene sequence: CDR1 SEHNR, CDR2 FQNEAQ (reference sequence). CDR3 size: 15 residues. V gave up 5 bases and J gave up 6 bases, with 20 bases separating them.

This clonotype was observed a few times. The chain links TRBV18 to TRBJ2-1; the D gene is possibly TRBD1 (6 bases). V gave up 0 bases and J gave up 0 bases, with 9 bases separating them. The CDR3 spans 16 residues. Germline CDR1 and CDR2: KGHSH and LQKENI. The chain's CDR3 is CASSPPQGSSYNEQFF. The CDR3 nucleotides are TGTGCCAGCTCACCACCGCAGGGGAGCTCCTACAATGAGCAGTTCTTC.

This clonotype was detected ten times or more. The chain joins TRBV7-2 to TRBJ1-2; D might be TRBD1 (5 bases). V lost 5 bases and J 6 bases, leaving 16 bases between the germline ends. The V gene's germline CDR1 is SGHTA and CDR2 FQGNSA. The length of the CDR3 is 14 residues. This CDR3 reads CASSPPGRVNGYTF. The CDR3 nucleotides are TGTGCCAGCAGCCCGCCGGGCAGGGTAAATGGCTACACCTTC.

This clonotype appeared a few times. The chain combines TRBV5-4 with TRBJ2-5, with TRBD1 identical over 10 bases. The CDR3 has 15 amino acids. V shed 3 bases, J shed 5 bases, and the junction held 7 bases outside the gene matches. Germline V gene data show CDR1 as SGHNT and CDR2 as YYREEE (reference sequence). This CDR3 is CASSSQTGGGETQYF. CDR3 sequence (DNA): TGTGCCAGCAGCTCCCAGACAGGGGGCGGTGAGACCCAGTACTTC.

This clonotype showed up just a few times. This chain uses TRBV5-1 with TRBJ2-2; tentatively, D is TRBD1 or TRBD2 (5 bases each). This CDR3 spans 16 amino acids. The V gene's germline CDR1 is SGHRS and CDR2 YFSETQ. Between the trimmed V and J ends, which lost 6 bases and 2 bases, there was a span of 17 bases. CDR3 loop: CASKPQGAINTGELFF. The CDR3 region has the DNA TGCGCCAGCAAACCGCAGGGAGCGATAAACACCGGGGAGCTGTTTTTT.

This clonotype was seen a few times. The rearrangement links TRBV3-1 to TRBJ2-2; a possible D gene is TRBD1 (5 bases). Trimming shortened V by 0 bases and J by 5 bases, and 10 bases separated the two germline ends. CDR1 is LGHDT, CDR2 YNNKEL, per germline (reference sequence). CDR3 length equals 15 residues. CDR3 sequence (DNA): TGTGCCAGCAGCCAAGATCGTAGGGGAACCGGGGAGCTGTTTTTT. It yields the protein CASSQDRRGTGELFF.

In this sample, this clonotype turned up many times. The rearrangement joins TRBV7-9 to TRBJ2-7; D is perhaps TRBD1 (6 bases). The V end lost 3 bases, the J end lost 5 bases, and 17 bases lay between the germline ends. The CDR3 contains 15 residues. In germline, CDR1 is SEHNR, CDR2 FQNEAQ (reference sequence). The CDR3 loop is CASSFTGLRVDEQYF. The CDR3 DNA reads as TGTGCCAGCAGCTTTACAGGGTTGAGGGTCGACGAGCAGTACTTC.

The chain joins TRBV6-5 to TRBJ2-7, with 9 bases lining up with TRBD1. Germline V gene data show CDR1 as MNHEY and CDR2 as SVGAGI. The CDR3 contains 15 residues. The junction had 11 bases not matched to a gene; V was cut back by 6 bases and J by 5 bases. CDR3 region: CASSPGTGLSNEQYV. CDR3 nucleotide sequence: TGTGCCAGCAGCCCCGGGACAGGGTTATCAAACGAGCAGTACGTC.